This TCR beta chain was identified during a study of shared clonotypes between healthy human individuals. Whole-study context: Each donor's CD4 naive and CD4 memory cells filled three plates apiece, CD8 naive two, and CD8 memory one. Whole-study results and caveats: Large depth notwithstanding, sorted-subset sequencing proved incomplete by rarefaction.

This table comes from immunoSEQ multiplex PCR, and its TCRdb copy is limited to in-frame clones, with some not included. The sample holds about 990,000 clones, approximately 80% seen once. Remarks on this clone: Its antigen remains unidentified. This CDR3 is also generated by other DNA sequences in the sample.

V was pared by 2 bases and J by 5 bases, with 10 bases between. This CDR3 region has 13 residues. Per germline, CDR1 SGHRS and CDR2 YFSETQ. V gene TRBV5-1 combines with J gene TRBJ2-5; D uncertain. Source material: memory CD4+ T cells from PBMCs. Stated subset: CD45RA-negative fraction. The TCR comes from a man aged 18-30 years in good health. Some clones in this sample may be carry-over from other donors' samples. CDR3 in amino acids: CASSFSAQETQYF. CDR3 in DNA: TGCGCCAGCAGCTTCTCGGCCCAGGAGACCCAGTACTTC.